The present TCR beta chain was sequenced within a study of identical twins. Study-level findings and limits: For cord blood, abundant beta clonotypes had fewer insertions, unlike memory repertoires, which showed none.

V lost 0 bases to trimming and J lost 4 bases; unmatched junction nucleotides: 1. The length of the CDR3 is 15 residues. Germline V gene lookup returns CDR1 ENHRY and CDR2 SYGVKD. A universal primer binding site was introduced by template switching. The final cDNA contained unique molecular identifiers. TCRdb recomputed calls from the 5' RACE reads with MiXCR, one row per CDR3 protein. Seen here are 240,000 or so distinct CDR3 sequences, approximately 10% observed once, and the top ten hold about 9%. This clonotype showed up many times. Its antigen is unknown. Sequenced: memory T cells sorted from blood. The clonotype was recovered from a man over 45 in good health. The chain uses TRBV10-3 and TRBJ2-1; 9 positions agree with TRBD1. The CDR3 loop reads CAISESGQGYNEQFF. The CDR3 bases are TGTGCCATCAGTGAGTCGGGACAGGGATACAATGAGCAGTTCTTC.